These 13 T cell receptor beta chains share one sample of origin, sequenced in a study of blood T cells in healthy people across ages. Through a sample-barcoded 5' primer and a J-beta primer mix, a second PCR was run for roughly 6 to 12 cycles. TCRdb processed the 5' RACE reads anew with MiXCR; each CDR3 protein has one entry. The sample consists of hundreds of thousands of distinct CDR3 sequences, about 61% of them appearing once. The sequencing input was blood. The receptors shown here come from a man aged 35-49 years in good health.

The rearrangement uses TRBV10-3 and TRBJ2-1, with 10 bases lining up with TRBD2. CDR3 length equals 15 residues. V lost 4 bases to trimming and J lost 4 bases; unmatched junction nucleotides: 4. The germline CDR1 and CDR2 sequences are ENHRY and SYGVKD. As DNA, the CDR3 is TGTGCCATCAGTGGAACTAGCGGGACGTACAATGAGCAGTTCTTC. Its translation: CAISGTSGTYNEQFF.

In this sample, this clonotype turned up many times. The chain carries TRBV6-2 or TRBV6-3 and TRBJ2-5; 9 nucleotides align to TRBD2. CDR1 is MNHEY, CDR2 SVGEGT, per germline. The CDR3 is 13 residues long. The V segment lost 6 bases and the J segment 3 bases; nucleotides outside the gene matches: 2. CDR3 residues: CASRTSGKETQYF. The CDR3 nucleotides are TGTGCCAGCAGGACTAGCGGCAAAGAGACCCAGTACTTC.

This clonotype was found a few times. This chain uses TRBV27 with TRBJ2-7; no firm D call. Germline V gene sequence: CDR1 MNHEY, CDR2 SMNVEV (reference sequence). V lost 0 bases to trimming and J lost 2 bases, with 14 bases between them. CDR3 length equals 16 residues. CDR3: CASSLSSGSGTYEQYF. The CDR3 bases are TGTGCCAGCAGTTTATCATCTGGGTCAGGAACCTACGAGCAGTACTTC.

V gene TRBV5-1 combines with J gene TRBJ2-5; 7 bases are a match to TRBD2. The CDR3 covers 16 residues. Germline-derived CDR1 and CDR2 are SGHRS and YFSETQ. V was pared by 2 bases and J by 2 bases, with 9 bases of the junction left unmatched. In nucleotides, the CDR3 is TGCGCCAGCAGCTTACAACCTAGCGGACTTCAAGAGACCCAGTACTTC. As protein: CASSLQPSGLQETQYF.

This clonotype has only a few counts. The chain employs TRBV24-1 and TRBJ2-3; 8 bases are a match to TRBD2. V lost 5 bases and J lost 2; bases outside the gene matches: 14. The CDR3 contains 18 residues. The germline V gene has CDR1 KGHDR and CDR2 SFDVKD. As DNA, the CDR3 is TGTGCCACCAGTGCCCCCGCGAGAATAGCGGGAAACACAGATACGCAGTATTTT. Protein sequence: CATSAPARIAGNTDTQYF.

The CDR3 protein is CASTRTGLSETQYF. The DNA for the CDR3 is TGCGCCAGCACCAGGACAGGGTTATCGGAGACCCAGTACTTC. The chain carries TRBV5-1 and TRBJ2-5; TRBD1 matches at 8 bases. Germline V CDR1 and CDR2: SGHRS, YFSETQ. The CDR3 is 14 residues long. J gave up 5 bases and V 6 bases, and 9 bases lay outside the gene matches.

The chain joins TRBV12-3 or TRBV12-4 to TRBJ2-1, with D unresolved. CDR3 length: 13 residues. The ends were cut back, 3 bases at V and 8 bases at J, with 11 bases in the middle. CDR3 in DNA: TGTGCCAGCAGTTTTCGTGCAACTCATGAGCAGTTCTTC. Amino acids: CASSFRATHEQFF.

This rearrangement joins TRBV20-1 to TRBJ1-1, with D possibly being TRBD1 (6 bases). The CDR3 spans 13 residues. The V and J ends lost 3 bases and 5 bases respectively, with 13 bases between them. Germline V gives CDR1 DFQATT, CDR2 SNEGSKA (reference sequence). As DNA, the CDR3 is TGCAGTGCTAGCCCGGGACATCGGACTGAAGCTTTCTTT. Its translation is CSASPGHRTEAFF.

This sequence joins TRBV11-1 and TRBJ1-1, with D possibly TRBD1 on 6 matching bases. The CDR3 consists of 17 residues. Germline V gene lookup returns CDR1 SGHAT and CDR2 FQDESV (reference sequence). Trimming left V 3 bases short and J 4 bases short, with 21 bases between. CDR3: CASSFNGGRGYPTEAFF. CDR3 DNA sequence: TGTGCCAGCAGCTTCAATGGTGGCAGGGGCTACCCCACTGAAGCTTTCTTT. Combining the CDR3 with reference TRBV11-1 and TRBJ1-1 gives the whole variable domain EAEVAQSPRYKITEKSQAVAFWCDPISGHATLYWYRQILGQGPELLVQFQDESVVDDSQLPKDRFSAERLKGVDSTLKIQPAELGDSAMYLCASSFNGGRGYPTEAFFGQGTRLTVV.

The chain carries TRBV11-1 and TRBJ1-1; tentative D call: TRBD1 (5 bases). The length of the CDR3 is 13 residues. Germline CDR1 SGHAT, CDR2 FQDESV (reference sequence). Trimming stripped 3 bases from V and 5 bases from J, with 10 bases between. CDR3: CASSFWGLTEAFF. CDR3 sequence (DNA): TGTGCCAGCAGCTTCTGGGGGTTAACTGAAGCTTTCTTT.

The chain has TRBV27 and TRBJ1-5; the D is unclear. Germline values: CDR1 MNHEY, CDR2 SMNVEV (reference sequence). The CDR3 consists of 15 residues. Trimming shortened V by 5 bases and J by 3 bases, and 14 bases separated the two germline ends. Here the CDR3 DNA reads TGTGCCAGCAGTCTGAGTAGGATTGCCAATCAGCCCCAGCATTTT. This sequence encodes CASSLSRIANQPQHF.

The chain has TRBV24-1 and TRBJ2-1; D is uncertain. V lost 6 bases and J 6 bases, leaving 23 bases between the germline ends. The CDR3 totals 17 residues. CDR1 and CDR2 (germline): KGHDR, SFDVKD. This CDR3 is CATSSQIVVSTVNEQFF. DNA of the CDR3: TGTGCCACCAGTTCCCAAATCGTCGTCTCTACCGTCAATGAGCAGTTCTTC.

The chain recombines TRBV29-1 with TRBJ1-2, with 12 positions matching TRBD1. The CDR3 consists of 16 residues. The germline gives CDR1 SQVTM, CDR2 ANQGSEA. V gave up 1 base and J gave up 3 bases; unmatched junction bases: 6. The CDR3 protein is CSVEGGQGAVDYGYTF. In DNA form, the CDR3 reads TGCAGCGTTGAAGGGGGACAGGGGGCGGTGGACTATGGCTACACCTTC.